This T cell receptor beta chain was captured by sequencing in a study of CD8 T cells in ankylosing spondylitis. Study outcomes and limitations: What seemed typical of ankylosing spondylitis blood was a TCR beta motif built from several highly homologous variants.

Points on this clonotype: Its specificity is unknown.

Trimming removed 5 bases from V and 4 bases from J; junction bases left unmatched: 4. CDR3 length equals 14 residues. Germline V gene lookup returns CDR1 SGDLS and CDR2 YYNGEE. Molecular-barcoded quantitative 5'-RACE produced these TCR beta libraries. TCRdb re-called the 5' RACE reads with MiXCR, one entry per CDR3 protein. Here the sample spans about 36,000 distinct CDR3 sequences, 9.5% to 12% being singletons. This sequence originates from a male donor with ankylosing spondylitis. Sequenced sample: synovial fluid, either unsorted or a sorted T cell fraction (not recorded which). V gene TRBV9 combines with J gene TRBJ2-2; 8 bases line up with TRBD2. CDR3 protein: CASSQAGVTGELFF. The DNA of the CDR3 is TGTGCCAGCAGTCAAGCGGGAGTCACCGGGGAGCTGTTTTTT.